This is a list of T cell receptor beta chains from one sample in a study of blood T cell repertoires in COVID-19. Profiling relied on immunoSEQ multiplex PCR, and the TCRdb table lists in-frame clones only, not all of them. In the table there are 130,000 or so clones, about 91% of which are singletons. The sample taken for sequencing was peripheral blood. These receptors all come from a woman in her fifties or sixties with acute or convalescent COVID-19. Both conserved end residues are part of each CDR3. Each record gives: clone size, J gene, CDR3 length, V gene, D gene, CDR3 protein, CDR3 DNA. The D gene is left open where the match is weak. Rows may omit the clone size; those that give it use once, few, many or a size class.

-,TRBJ1-3,12,TRBV9,-,CASSPSGNTIYF,TGTGCCAGCAGCCCGTCGGGAAACACCATATATTTT
-,TRBJ2-7,16,TRBV28,TRBD1,CASSLGQGPPPREQYF,TGTGCCAGCAGTTTGGGACAGGGACCCCCTCCACGAGAGCAGTACTTC
-,TRBJ2-2,17,TRBV16,-,CASSRYPQGTNTGELFF,TGTGCCAGCAGCCGCTACCCCCAGGGTACGAACACCGGGGAGCTGTTTTTT
-,TRBJ2-7,13,TRBV19,TRBD1,CASSRGQVYEQYF,TGTGCCAGTAGTAGGGGACAGGTCTACGAGCAGTACTTC
-,TRBJ1-2,15,TRBV29-1,-,CSVGRALQGTDGYTF,TGCAGCGTAGGGAGGGCCTTACAGGGTACGGACGGCTACACCTTC
-,TRBJ1-1,14,TRBV7-2,-,CASSLTGPNTEAFF,TGTGCCAGCAGCTTAACAGGACCGAACACTGAAGCTTTCTTT
-,TRBJ2-3,14,TRBV24-1,-,CATSEKGLGYTQYF,TGTGCCACCAGTGAGAAGGGACTTGGGTATACGCAGTATTTT
-,TRBJ2-3,15,TRBV5-4,TRBD2,CASSLGTSGGVTQYF,TGTGCCAGCAGCCTAGGGACTAGCGGGGGGGTTACGCAGTATTTT
-,TRBJ2-3,16,TRBV7-3,TRBD2,CASSPLALAGTDTQYF,TGTGCCAGCAGCCCCCTCGCTCTAGCGGGCACAGATACGCAGTATTTT
-,TRBJ1-6,15,TRBV7-9,TRBD1,CASSLDDRGNSPLHF,TGTGCCAGCAGCTTAGATGACAGGGGGAATTCACCCCTCCACTTT
-,TRBJ2-3,16,TRBV6-2/TRBV6-3,TRBD2,CASSRTSLAGTDTQYF,TGTGCCAGCAGCCGAACCAGTCTAGCGGGTACAGATACGCAGTATTTT
-,TRBJ1-4,15,TRBV7-2,TRBD1,CASSSRTGINEKLFF,TGTGCCAGCAGCTCCAGGACAGGAATTAATGAAAAACTGTTTTTT
few,TRBJ2-5,15,TRBV7-2,TRBD1,CASSMDRGLQETQYF,TGTGCCAGCAGCATGGACAGGGGGCTTCAAGAGACCCAGTACTTC
-,TRBJ2-7,16,TRBV7-9,TRBD1,CASSLTLRTGGNEQYF,TGTGCCAGCAGCTTAACCCTCCGGACAGGGGGCAACGAGCAGTACTTC
few,TRBJ1-2,13,TRBV7-9,-,CASSSDSNYGYTF,TGTGCCAGCAGCTCGGACAGCAACTATGGCTACACCTTC
-,TRBJ2-1,18,TRBV15,-,CATSRDFQVLNIYNEQFF,TGTGCCACCAGCAGAGATTTCCAGGTCCTGAATATTTACAATGAGCAGTTCTTC
-,TRBJ1-1,14,TRBV6-5,TRBD1,CASSYDRGNTEAFF,TGTGCCAGCAGTTACGACAGGGGGAACACTGAAGCTTTCTTT
-,TRBJ2-1,18,TRBV4-2,-,CASSQDSGGLYSYNEQFF,TGTGCCAGCAGCCAAGATAGTGGGGGACTCTACTCCTACAATGAGCAGTTCTTC
-,TRBJ1-4,14,TRBV28,TRBD1,CASSSQGVGEKLFF,TGTGCCAGCAGCTCACAGGGGGTAGGTGAAAAACTGTTTTTT
-,TRBJ1-2,18,TRBV4-2,TRBD1,CASSQEGVGGQGSYGYTF,TGTGCCAGCAGCCAAGAAGGAGTCGGGGGACAGGGGAGCTATGGCTACACCTTC
-,TRBJ2-3,15,TRBV7-8,-,CASSLAPPLADTQYF,TGTGCCAGCAGCTTAGCCCCCCCCCTAGCCGATACGCAGTATTTT
few,TRBJ2-5,15,TRBV5-1,-,CASSLEAGYQETQYF,TGCGCCAGCAGCTTGGAGGCAGGGTACCAAGAGACCCAGTACTTC